This TCR beta chain was observed in a study of post-analysis software for immune sequencing data. Study-wide results and limits: Elevated frequency relative to controls characterized four or five TRBV segments in patients, TRBV5-6, TRBV5-1 and TRBV20-1 among them.

The TCR beta cDNA libraries carried unique molecular identifiers. Input amounts of 1 to 10 million T cells were used. These gave roughly 0.5 million cDNA molecules, so each molecule approximated one T cell. Via MiXCR, TCRdb re-called the PCR reads, giving one row per CDR3 protein. The sample includes 400,000 to 500,000 distinct CDR3 sequences, roughly 38% of them seen just once. This clonotype was seen a few times. Its antigen is undetermined. Germline V lookup: CDR1 DFQATT, CDR2 SNEGSKA (reference sequence). The CDR3 sequence is 13 residues long. The ends were cut back, 6 bases at V and 6 bases at J, with 15 bases in the middle.

V usage is TRBV20-1 and J usage is TRBJ2-1, with D possibly TRBD2 on 6 matching bases. The sample consisted of blood. The sequence was collected from a girl aged 2-10 years with multiple sclerosis. Written as DNA, the CDR3 is TGCAGTGCCGTGACGGACTATGGCAATGAGCAGTTCTTC. It codes for CSAVTDYGNEQFF.